This passage covers 9 T cell receptor beta chains from one sample sequenced in a study of blood T cell repertoires in COVID-19. Sequencing was performed with immunoSEQ multiplex PCR; in TCRdb, only in-frame clones are kept and a portion is missing. The sample has about 170,000 clones; around four fifths are singletons. The sequenced sample consisted of peripheral blood. The receptors originated from a woman aged 60-75 years with acute or convalescent COVID-19.

The V gene is TRBV6-2 or TRBV6-3, the J gene TRBJ1-6; D unclear. V shed 4 bases and J shed 10 bases, with 11 bases lying between them. The CDR3 contains 13 residues. Germline-derived CDR1 and CDR2 are MNHEY and SVGEGT. The CDR3 region has the DNA TGTGCCAGCAGTTGGAGGACCGACTCACCCCTCCACTTT. Its translation is CASSWRTDSPLHF.

In its sample, this clone was seen a few times. The chain recombines TRBV3-1 (or the pseudogene TRBV3-2) with TRBJ1-2, with D tentatively TRBD1 (6 bases). Deletions cut 0 bases from V and 8 bases from J, with 16 bases between. CDR3 length equals 15 residues. Germline-derived CDR1 and CDR2 are LGHDT and YNNKEL (reference sequence). The CDR3 nucleotides are TGTGCCAGCAGCCAAGATCAAGCGTCGAGGGGGGGCTACACCTTC. Residues: CASSQDQASRGGYTF.

The genes are TRBV5-1 and TRBJ2-7, with TRBD1 matching over 7 bases. The V gene end was trimmed by 4 bases and the J gene end by 2 bases; junction bases not matched to a gene: 9. The CDR3 is made up of 15 amino acids. The V gene's germline CDR1 is SGHRS and CDR2 YFSETQ. The CDR3 DNA sequence: TGCGCCAGCAGCCCCGATCCCGGGACAGCCTACGAGCAGTACTTC. Translated: CASSPDPGTAYEQYF.

The table lists this clone with a count of one. J is TRBJ2-1 and V is TRBV4-2; 9 positions match TRBD2. The CDR3 sequence is 14 residues long. V lost 4 bases, J lost 5 bases, and 3 bases stayed unmatched. Germline V CDR1 and CDR2: LGHNA, YNFKEQ. CDR3 sequence reads: CASSLAGVDNEQFF. Here the CDR3 DNA reads TGTGCCAGCAGCCTAGCGGGGGTGGACAATGAGCAGTTCTTC.

This chain joins TRBV10-3 and TRBJ2-3; D is perhaps TRBD1 (5 bases). Trimming stripped 1 base from V and 4 bases from J, with 15 bases between. This CDR3 contains 16 residues. In germline, CDR1 is ENHRY, CDR2 SYGVKD. The chain's CDR3 is CAISEWTAIGADTQYF. CDR3 DNA: TGTGCCATCAGTGAGTGGACGGCAATAGGGGCAGATACGCAGTATTTT.

V gene TRBV10-3 combines with J gene TRBJ1-4; 8 bases are a match to TRBD1. V shed 3 bases and J 4 bases; nucleotides not matched to a gene: 4. CDR1 is ENHRY and CDR2 is SYGVKD in the germline V gene. This CDR3 is 15 amino acids long. The DNA for the CDR3 is TGTGCCATCAGTGAAGGTGACAGGGGTAATGAAAAACTGTTTTTT. Translation: CAISEGDRGNEKLFF.

The V and J genes are TRBV7-2 and TRBJ2-1; 8 bases map to TRBD2. CDR1 SGHTA and CDR2 FQGNSA come from the germline V gene. J lost 7 bases, V lost 1 base, and 9 bases had no gene match. CDR3 size: 16 residues. CDR3 DNA: TGTGCCAGCAGCTTAGGTTACGGGGGGGCTAGGAATGAGCAGTTCTTC. Encoded protein: CASSLGYGGARNEQFF. Using reference TRBV7-2 and TRBJ2-1 for the parts outside the CDR3, the full variable domain is GAGVSQSPSNKVTEKGKDVELRCDPISGHTALYWYRQSLGQGLEFLIYFQGNSAPDKSGLPSDRFSAERTGGSVSTLTIQRTQQEDSAVYLCASSLGYGGARNEQFFGPGTRLTVL.

V gene TRBV30 combines with J gene TRBJ1-3; 12 nucleotides line up with TRBD1. This CDR3 region has 17 residues. Germline loops: CDR1 GTSNPN, CDR2 SVGIG (reference sequence). Losses at the gene ends were 1 base for V and 2 bases for J; bases not matched to a gene: 6. In DNA, the CDR3 is TGTGCCTGGAGTGGGGACAGGGGGCCGGGACCTGGAAACACCATATATTTT. Amino acid sequence: CAWSGDRGPGPGNTIYF.

The chain uses TRBV15 and TRBJ2-2; TRBD1 might be the D (6 bases). CDR1 and CDR2 (germline): LNHNV, YYDKDF (reference sequence). This CDR3 is 16 amino acids long. The V end was cut by 0 bases, the J end by 4 bases, with 12 bases between. DNA of the CDR3: TGTGCCACCAGCAGAGATCACAGGGCAGTCACCGGGGAGCTGTTTTTT. Translated, it gives CATSRDHRAVTGELFF.